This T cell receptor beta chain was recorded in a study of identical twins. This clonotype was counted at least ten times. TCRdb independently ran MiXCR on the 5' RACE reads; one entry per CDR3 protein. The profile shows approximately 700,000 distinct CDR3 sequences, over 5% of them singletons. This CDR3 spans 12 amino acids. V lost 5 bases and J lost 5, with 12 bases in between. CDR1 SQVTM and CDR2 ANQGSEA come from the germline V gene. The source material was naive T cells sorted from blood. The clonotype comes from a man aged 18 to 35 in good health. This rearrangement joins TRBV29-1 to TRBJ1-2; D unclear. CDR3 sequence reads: CSVRDDYYGYTF. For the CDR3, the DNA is TGCAGCGTTCGGGATGACTATTATGGCTACACCTTC.